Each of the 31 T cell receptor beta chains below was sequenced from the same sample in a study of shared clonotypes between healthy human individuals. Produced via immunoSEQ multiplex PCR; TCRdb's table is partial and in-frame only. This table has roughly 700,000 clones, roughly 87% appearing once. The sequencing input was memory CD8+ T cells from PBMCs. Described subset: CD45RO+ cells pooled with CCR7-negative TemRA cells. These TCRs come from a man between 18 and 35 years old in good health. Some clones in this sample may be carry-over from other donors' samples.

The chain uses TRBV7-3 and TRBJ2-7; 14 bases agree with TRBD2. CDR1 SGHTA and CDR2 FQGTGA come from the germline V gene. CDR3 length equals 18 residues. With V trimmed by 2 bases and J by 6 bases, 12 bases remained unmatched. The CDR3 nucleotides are TGTGCCAGCAGCTTATCGGGACTAGCGGGAGTATTACCCAGCGAGCAGTACTTC. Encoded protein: CASSLSGLAGVLPSEQYF.

In DNA, the CDR3 is TGTGCCAGCAGCCCCGCCCTATCGAAGATGGCAGAGACCCAGTACTTC. Protein: CASSPALSKMAETQYF. The V and J genes are TRBV5-5 and TRBJ2-5, with D uncertain. V dropped 4 bases and J dropped 4 bases, with 20 bases sitting between them. This CDR3 comprises 16 residues. Germline assignment: CDR1 SGHKS and CDR2 YYEKEE (reference sequence).

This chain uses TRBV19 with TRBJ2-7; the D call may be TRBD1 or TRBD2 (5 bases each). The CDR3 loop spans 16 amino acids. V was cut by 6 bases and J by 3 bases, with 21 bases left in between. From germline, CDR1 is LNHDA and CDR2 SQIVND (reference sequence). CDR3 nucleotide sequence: TGTGCCAGTAGAGAGGGGACGACTCTGAGAGGCTACGAGCAGTACTTC. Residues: CASREGTTLRGYEQYF.

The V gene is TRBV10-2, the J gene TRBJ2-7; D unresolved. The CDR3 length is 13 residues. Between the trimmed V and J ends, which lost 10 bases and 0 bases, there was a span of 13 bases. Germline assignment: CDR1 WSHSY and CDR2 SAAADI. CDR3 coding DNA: TGCGCCACCGAAGGGCAGAACTCCTACGAGCAGTACTTC. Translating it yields CATEGQNSYEQYF.

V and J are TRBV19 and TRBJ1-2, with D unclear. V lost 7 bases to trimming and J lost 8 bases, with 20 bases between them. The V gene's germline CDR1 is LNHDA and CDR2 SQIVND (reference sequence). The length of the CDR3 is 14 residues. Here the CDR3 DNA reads TGTGCCAGTACCTCGGCTTCCGGGCGGGAAGGCTACACCTTC. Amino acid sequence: CASTSASGREGYTF.

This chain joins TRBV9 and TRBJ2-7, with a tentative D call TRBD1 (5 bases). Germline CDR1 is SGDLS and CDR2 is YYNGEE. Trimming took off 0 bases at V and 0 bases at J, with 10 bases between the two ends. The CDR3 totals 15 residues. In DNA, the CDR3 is TGTGCCAGCAGCGTAGGGCAGGGCAACTCCTACGAGCAGTACTTC. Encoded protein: CASSVGQGNSYEQYF.

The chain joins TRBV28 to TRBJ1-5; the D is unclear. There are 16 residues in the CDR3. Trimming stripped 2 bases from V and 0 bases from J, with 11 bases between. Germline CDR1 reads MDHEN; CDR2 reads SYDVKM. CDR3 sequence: CASSLQSHNSNQPQHF. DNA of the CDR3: TGTGCCAGCAGTTTACAAAGCCACAATAGCAATCAGCCCCAGCATTTT.

CDR3 amino acids: CASRRRGANTGELFF. The CDR3 nucleotides are TGTGCCAGTAGACGGCGGGGGGCGAACACCGGGGAGCTGTTTTTT. The chain links TRBV28 to TRBJ2-2, with 8 positions matching TRBD2. Germline lookup yields CDR1 MDHEN and CDR2 SYDVKM. The CDR3 is 15 amino acids. After removal of 9 bases from V and 0 bases from J, the junction contained 6 bases not matched to a gene. Combining the CDR3 with reference TRBV28 and TRBJ2-2 gives the whole variable domain DVKVTQSSRYLVKRTGEKVFLECVQDMDHENMFWYRQDPGLGLRLIYFSYDVKMKEKGDIPEGYSVSREKKERFSLILESASTNQTSMYLCASRRRGANTGELFFGEGSRLTVL.

The DNA of the CDR3 is TGTGCCAGCAGTGGAAAAGCCGGGACACCGTCCAATGAGCAGTTCTTC. Translating it yields CASSGKAGTPSNEQFF. The chain has TRBV2 and TRBJ2-1; a weak D match, TRBD1 (6 bases). The CDR3 contains 16 residues. V lost 4 bases, J lost 6 bases, and 19 bases lay in between. Per germline, CDR1 SNHLY and CDR2 FYNNEI.

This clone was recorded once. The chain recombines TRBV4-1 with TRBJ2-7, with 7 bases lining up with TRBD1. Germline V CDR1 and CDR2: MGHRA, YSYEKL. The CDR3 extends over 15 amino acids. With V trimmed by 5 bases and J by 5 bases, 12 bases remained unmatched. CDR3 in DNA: TGCGCCAGCAGCGGGGTTGTGACAGGGCAGAACGAGCAGTACTTC. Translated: CASSGVVTGQNEQYF.

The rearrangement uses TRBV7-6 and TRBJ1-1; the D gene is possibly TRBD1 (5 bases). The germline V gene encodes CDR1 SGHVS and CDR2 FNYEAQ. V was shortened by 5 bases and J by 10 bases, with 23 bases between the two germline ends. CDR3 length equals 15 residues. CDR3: CASSPSAGGSRGAFF. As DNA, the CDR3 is TGTGCCAGCAGCCCTAGCGCGGGGGGTAGTAGGGGAGCTTTCTTT.

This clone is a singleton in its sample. CDR3 sequence: CASSMGQMNTEAFF. The DNA of the CDR3 is TGTGCCAGTAGTATGGGACAGATGAACACTGAAGCTTTCTTT. The V and J genes are TRBV19 and TRBJ1-1; 7 bases match TRBD1. The CDR3 is 14 amino acids. Germline CDR1 is LNHDA and CDR2 is SQIVND (reference sequence). V lost 3 bases to trimming and J lost 0 bases; unmatched junction nucleotides: 1.

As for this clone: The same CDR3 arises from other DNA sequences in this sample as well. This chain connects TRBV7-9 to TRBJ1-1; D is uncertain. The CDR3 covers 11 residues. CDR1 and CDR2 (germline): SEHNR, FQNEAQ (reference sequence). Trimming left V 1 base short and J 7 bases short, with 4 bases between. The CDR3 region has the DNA TGTGCCAGCAGCTTAGGGGGTGAAGCTTTCTTT. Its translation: CASSLGGEAFF.

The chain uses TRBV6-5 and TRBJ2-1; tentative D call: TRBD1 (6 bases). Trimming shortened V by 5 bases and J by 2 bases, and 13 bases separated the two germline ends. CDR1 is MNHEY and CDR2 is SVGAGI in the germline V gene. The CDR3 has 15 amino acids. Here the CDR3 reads CASSPGARPYNEQFF. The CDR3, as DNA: TGTGCCAGCAGTCCAGGGGCGAGACCCTACAATGAGCAGTTCTTC.

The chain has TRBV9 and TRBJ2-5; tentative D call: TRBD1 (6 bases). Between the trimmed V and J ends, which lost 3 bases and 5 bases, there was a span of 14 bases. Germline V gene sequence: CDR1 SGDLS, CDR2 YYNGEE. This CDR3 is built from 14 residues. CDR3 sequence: CASSADSEAETQYF. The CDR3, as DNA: TGTGCCAGCAGCGCGGACAGCGAAGCGGAGACCCAGTACTTC. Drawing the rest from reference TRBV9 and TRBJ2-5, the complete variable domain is DSGVTQTPKHLITATGQRVTLRCSPRSGDLSVYWYQQSLDQGLQFLIQYYNGEERAKGNILERFSAQQFPDLHSELNLSSLELGDSALYFCASSADSEAETQYFGPGTRLLVL.

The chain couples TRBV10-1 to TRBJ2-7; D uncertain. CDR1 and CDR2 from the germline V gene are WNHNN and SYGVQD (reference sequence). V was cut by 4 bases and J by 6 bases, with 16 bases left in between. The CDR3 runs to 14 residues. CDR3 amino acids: CASSVGRPPIEQYF. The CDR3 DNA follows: TGCGCCAGCAGTGTCGGCAGGCCCCCGATCGAGCAGTACTTC.

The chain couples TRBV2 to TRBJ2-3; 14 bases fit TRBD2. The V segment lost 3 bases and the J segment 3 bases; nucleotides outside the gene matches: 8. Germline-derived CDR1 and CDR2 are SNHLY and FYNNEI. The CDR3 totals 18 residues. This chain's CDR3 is CASSEAGTSGSLTDTQYF. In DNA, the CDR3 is TGTGCCAGCAGTGAGGCCGGGACTAGCGGGAGTTTGACAGATACGCAGTATTTT.

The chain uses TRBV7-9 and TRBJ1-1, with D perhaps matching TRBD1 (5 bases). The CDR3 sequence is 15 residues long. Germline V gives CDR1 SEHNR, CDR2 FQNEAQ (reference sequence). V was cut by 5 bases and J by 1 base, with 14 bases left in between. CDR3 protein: CASSGRFGGNTEAFF. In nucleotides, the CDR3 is TGTGCCAGCAGCGGACGATTCGGGGGGAACACTGAAGCTTTCTTT.

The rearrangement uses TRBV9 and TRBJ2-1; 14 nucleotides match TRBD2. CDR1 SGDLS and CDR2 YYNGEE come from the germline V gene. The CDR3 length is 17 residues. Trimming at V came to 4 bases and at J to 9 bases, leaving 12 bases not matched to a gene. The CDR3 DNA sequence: TGTGCCAGCAGCTTGACTAGCGGGAGGGCCCTCGGTGGTGAGCAGTTCTTC. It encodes CASSLTSGRALGGEQFF. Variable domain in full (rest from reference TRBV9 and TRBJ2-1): DSGVTQTPKHLITATGQRVTLRCSPRSGDLSVYWYQQSLDQGLQFLIQYYNGEERAKGNILERFSAQQFPDLHSELNLSSLELGDSALYFCASSLTSGRALGGEQFFGPGTRLTVL.

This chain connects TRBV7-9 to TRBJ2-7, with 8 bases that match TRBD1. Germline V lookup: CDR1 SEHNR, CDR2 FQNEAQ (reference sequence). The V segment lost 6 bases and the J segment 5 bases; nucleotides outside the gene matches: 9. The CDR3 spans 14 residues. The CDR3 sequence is CASRPQGAGDEQYF. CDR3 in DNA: TGTGCCAGCAGACCCCAGGGGGCTGGGGACGAGCAGTACTTC.

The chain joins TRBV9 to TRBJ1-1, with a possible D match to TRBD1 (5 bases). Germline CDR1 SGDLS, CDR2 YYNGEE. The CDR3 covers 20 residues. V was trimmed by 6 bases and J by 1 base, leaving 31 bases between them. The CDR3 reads CASKPHPIPGLGMGNTEAFF. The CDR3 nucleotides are TGTGCCAGCAAACCCCACCCCATCCCGGGACTGGGAATGGGGAACACTGAAGCTTTCTTT.

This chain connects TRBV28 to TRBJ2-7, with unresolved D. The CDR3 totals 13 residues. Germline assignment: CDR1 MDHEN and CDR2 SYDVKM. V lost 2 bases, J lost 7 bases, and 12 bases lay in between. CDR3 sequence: CASSLQQYDEQYF. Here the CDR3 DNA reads TGTGCCAGCAGTTTACAACAGTACGATGAGCAGTACTTC.

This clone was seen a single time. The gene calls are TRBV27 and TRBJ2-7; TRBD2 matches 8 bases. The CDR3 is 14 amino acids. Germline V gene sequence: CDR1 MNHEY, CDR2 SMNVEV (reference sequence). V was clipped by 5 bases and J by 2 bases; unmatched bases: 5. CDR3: CASSPGLVTYEQYF. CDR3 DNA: TGTGCCAGCAGTCCGGGACTAGTAACCTACGAGCAGTACTTC.

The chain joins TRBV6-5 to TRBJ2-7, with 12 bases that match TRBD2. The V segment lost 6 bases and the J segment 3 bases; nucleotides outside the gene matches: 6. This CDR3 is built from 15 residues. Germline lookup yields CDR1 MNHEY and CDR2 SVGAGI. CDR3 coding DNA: TGTGCCAGCAGCAACGGACTAGCGGGGAACTACGAGCAGTACTTC. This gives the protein CASSNGLAGNYEQYF.

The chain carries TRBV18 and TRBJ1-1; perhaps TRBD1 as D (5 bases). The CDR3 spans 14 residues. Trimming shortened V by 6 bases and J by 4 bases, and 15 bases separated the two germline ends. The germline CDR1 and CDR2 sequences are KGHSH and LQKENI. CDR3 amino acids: CASSPAGGSTEAFF. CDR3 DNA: TGTGCCAGCTCCCCAGCGGGGGGATCCACTGAAGCTTTCTTT.

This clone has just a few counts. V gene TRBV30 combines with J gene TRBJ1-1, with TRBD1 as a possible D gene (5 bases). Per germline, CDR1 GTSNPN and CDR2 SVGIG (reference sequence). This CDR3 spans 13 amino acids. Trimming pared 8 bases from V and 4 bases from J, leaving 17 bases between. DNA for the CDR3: TGTGCCGTACACAGAAGGGGTGGCACTGAAGCTTTCTTT. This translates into CAVHRRGGTEAFF.

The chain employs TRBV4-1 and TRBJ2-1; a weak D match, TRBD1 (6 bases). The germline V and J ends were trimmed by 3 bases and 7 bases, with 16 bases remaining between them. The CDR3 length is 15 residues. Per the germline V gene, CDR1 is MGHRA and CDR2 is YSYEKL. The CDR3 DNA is TGCGCCAGCAGCCATAACAGGGCAGATGTGAATGAGCAGTTCTTC. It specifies CASSHNRADVNEQFF.

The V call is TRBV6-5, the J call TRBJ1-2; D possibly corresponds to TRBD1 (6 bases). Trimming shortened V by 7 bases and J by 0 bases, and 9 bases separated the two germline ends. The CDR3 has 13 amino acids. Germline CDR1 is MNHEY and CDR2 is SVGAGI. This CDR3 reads CASIGGSNYGYTF. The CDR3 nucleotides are TGTGCCAGCATAGGGGGTTCTAACTATGGCTACACCTTC.

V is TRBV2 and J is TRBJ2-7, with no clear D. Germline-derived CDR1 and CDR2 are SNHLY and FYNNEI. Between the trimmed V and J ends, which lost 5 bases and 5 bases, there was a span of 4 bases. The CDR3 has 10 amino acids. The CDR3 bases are TGTGCCAGCAGTACCCACGAGCAGTACTTC. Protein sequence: CASSTHEQYF.

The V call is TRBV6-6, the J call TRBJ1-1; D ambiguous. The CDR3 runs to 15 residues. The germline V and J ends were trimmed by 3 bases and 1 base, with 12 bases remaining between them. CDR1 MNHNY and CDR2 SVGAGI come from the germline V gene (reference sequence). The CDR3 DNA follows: TGTGCCAGCAGTTATCTCCGAACCCAGAACACTGAAGCTTTCTTT. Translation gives CASSYLRTQNTEAFF.

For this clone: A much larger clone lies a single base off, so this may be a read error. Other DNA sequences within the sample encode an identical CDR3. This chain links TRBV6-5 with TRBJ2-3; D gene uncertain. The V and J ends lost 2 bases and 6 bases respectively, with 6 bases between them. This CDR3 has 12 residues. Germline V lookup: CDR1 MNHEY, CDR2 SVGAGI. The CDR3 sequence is CASSYMGDTQYF. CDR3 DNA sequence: TGTGCCAGCAGTTACATGGGTGATACGCAGTATTTT.